A selection of T cell receptor beta chains follows, all from one sample in a study of blood T cell repertoires in COVID-19. Method: immunoSEQ multiplex PCR; TCRdb's copy keeps in-frame clones and lacks some. This sample carries about 270,000 clones, 80% to 90% of them seen once, and the ten largest clones take over 3.5%. The specimen was PBMCs or T cells enriched from blood (not recorded which). These receptors were collected from a woman in her twenties or thirties with acute COVID-19. Each CDR3 is given with its conserved first and last residue. The order of the fields is clone size, J gene, D gene, V gene, CDR3 DNA, CDR3 protein. D genes are given only for firm matches. Clone size, where shown, is once, few, many, or a class for clones that have expanded.

.,TRBJ2-1,TRBD1,TRBV23-1,TGCGCCAGCACCAGACAGGGACCCTACAATGAGCAGTTCTTC,CASTRQGPYNEQFF
.,TRBJ2-1,.,TRBV19,TGTGCCAGTCGGGGGACCCTCAATGAGCAGTTCTTC,CASRGTLNEQFF
.,TRBJ2-7,TRBD1,TRBV18,TGTGCCAGCTCACCACGGGACAGGGGCTACGAGCAGTACTTC,CASSPRDRGYEQYF
.,TRBJ2-3,.,TRBV5-8,TGTGCCAGCAGCCTAAGGGGATCTTTCCAGAGGATGGCGCAGTATTTT,CASSLRGSFQRMAQYF
.,TRBJ2-1,TRBD2,TRBV6-2/TRBV6-3,TGTGCCAGCAGTTTAGGTCTCCGTCCAGCGGGAGTTCATGAGCAGTTCTTC,CASSLGLRPAGVHEQFF
.,TRBJ1-2,.,TRBV6-5,TGTGCCAGCAGTTTGGGGGGTAACTATGGCTACACCTTC,CASSLGGNYGYTF
.,TRBJ2-7,TRBD2,TRBV27,TGTGCCAGCAGTTTATCGGGGACAACCGGGACTAGCGTCTACGAGCAGTACTTC,CASSLSGTTGTSVYEQYF
.,TRBJ2-3,TRBD1,TRBV6-5,TGTGCCAGCAGGCTCGGGACAGGGTTCACAGATACGCAGTATTTT,CASRLGTGFTDTQYF
once,TRBJ2-1,.,TRBV29-1,TGCAGCGTTGAAGAAGGGGAAAACGCCTACAATGAGCAGTTCTTC,CSVEEGENAYNEQFF
.,TRBJ2-3,TRBD2,TRBV28,TGTGCGAGCGCTCTAGCGGTCACAGATACGCAGTATTTT,CASALAVTDTQYF
.,TRBJ1-1,TRBD1,TRBV28,TGTGCCAGCAGCCTAGGACAGGGTGAAGCTTTCTTT,CASSLGQGEAFF
.,TRBJ2-1,.,TRBV18,TGTGCCAGCTCACCACCCGCAGGGGCCTACAATGAGCAGTTCTTC,CASSPPAGAYNEQFF
.,TRBJ1-6,TRBD1,TRBV28,TGTGCCAGTCCAACCACCGGGACAGGGAAACCCCGGGGCTCACCCCTCCACTTT,CASPTTGTGKPRGSPLHF
.,TRBJ1-2,TRBD1,TRBV4-1,TGCGCCAGCAGCCAAGATATCAGGGGGACAGGGTCGAGGCACTACACCTTC,CASSQDIRGTGSRHYTF
.,TRBJ1-3,.,TRBV9,TGTGCCAGCAGCGCGACAGGCTTATCTGGAAACACCATATATTTT,CASSATGLSGNTIYF
.,TRBJ2-1,.,TRBV12-5,TGTGCTAGTGGTTTGGACCCTGAGGGCGGGTACAATGAGCAGTTCTTC,CASGLDPEGGYNEQFF